One sample yielded the 29 T cell receptor beta chains listed below, sequenced in a study of post-analysis software for immune sequencing data. Points from the study as a whole: Patients used four to six TRBV segments, including TRBV5-6, TRBV5-1 and TRBV20-1, more often than controls.

The antigens of these receptors remain unknown. Carried by the TCR beta cDNA libraries were unique molecular identifiers. Each CDR3 protein is one row after TCRdb ran MiXCR on the PCR reads. The sample has hundreds of thousands of distinct CDR3 sequences; around 40% are singletons. Sequenced input: blood. These receptor sequences come from a girl aged 5 to 17 with multiple sclerosis.

In DNA form, the CDR3 reads TGTGCCAGCAGCCGCGGGGGTCTTAATGACTATGGCTACACCTTC. Encoded protein: CASSRGGLNDYGYTF. The chain has TRBV7-9 and TRBJ1-2; D perhaps matches TRBD1 (5 bases). Germline CDR1 and CDR2: SEHNR and FQNEAQ (reference sequence). This CDR3 is built from 15 residues. V was cut by 5 bases and J by 3 bases, with 16 bases left in between.

The chain joins TRBV5-6 to TRBJ1-6; TRBD1 might be the D (5 bases). The CDR3 loop spans 15 amino acids. Germline values: CDR1 SGHDT, CDR2 YYEEEE. The ends were cut back, 4 bases at V and 4 bases at J, with 12 bases in the middle. DNA of the CDR3: TGTGCCAGCAGCCGGGACGGACCTTATAATTCACCCCTCCACTTT. Protein: CASSRDGPYNSPLHF.

This clonotype was seen a few times. This chain links TRBV27 with TRBJ2-1; 8 bases line up with TRBD2. Looked up from germline, CDR1 is MNHEY and CDR2 is SMNVEV (reference sequence). The CDR3 has 13 amino acids. Germline trimming cut 8 bases from V and 5 bases from J; bases unmatched to any gene: 5. CDR3 bases: TGTGCCAGCCACCGCGGGGGGAACAATGAGCAGTTCTTC. It codes for CASHRGGNNEQFF.

The chain uses TRBV6-6 and TRBJ1-1, with a possible D match to TRBD1 (5 bases). Trimming took off 6 bases at V and 4 bases at J, with 12 bases between the two ends. The germline V gene has CDR1 MNHNY and CDR2 SVGAGI (reference sequence). This CDR3 spans 13 amino acids. The CDR3 sequence: CASRPGSGTEAFF. CDR3 sequence (DNA): TGTGCCAGCAGACCAGGGTCGGGCACTGAAGCTTTCTTT.

This sequence joins TRBV6-2 or TRBV6-3 and TRBJ2-5; TRBD2 agrees at 8 bases. Germline values: CDR1 MNHEY, CDR2 SVGEGT. CDR3 size: 12 residues. CDR3 in DNA: TGTGCTTCAACGGGAGGGCCTGAGGAGCAGTACTTC. This sequence encodes CASTGGPEEQYF.

This clonotype showed up just a few times. V and J are TRBV20-1 and TRBJ2-1, with 8 nucleotides matching TRBD2. This CDR3 region has 10 residues. Germline CDR1 DFQATT, CDR2 SNEGSKA (reference sequence). Losses at the gene ends were 5 bases for V and 13 bases for J; bases not matched to a gene: 4. The CDR3 spells CSAGGTSQFF. The CDR3 DNA follows: TGCAGTGCTGGCGGGACTAGTCAGTTCTTC.

The rearrangement joins TRBV12-5 to TRBJ1-5; D uncertain. CDR3 length: 13 residues. Per the germline V gene, CDR1 is LGHNT and CDR2 is FRNRAP. The V end lost 1 base, the J end lost 6 bases, and 7 bases lay between the germline ends. The CDR3 nucleotides are TGTGCTAGTGGTTTGGGGGATGGTCAGCCCCAGCATTTT. Amino acid sequence: CASGLGDGQPQHF. The entire variable domain, with the rest obtained from reference TRBV12-5 and TRBJ1-5, is as follows: DARVTQTPRHKVTEMGQEVTMRCQPILGHNTVFWYRQTMMQGLELLAYFRNRAPLDDSGMPKDRFSAEMPDATLATLKIQPSEPRDSAVYFCASGLGDGQPQHFGDGTRLSIL.

The chain employs TRBV7-2 and TRBJ2-6; D is unclear. V lost 2 bases, J lost 7 bases, and 18 bases lay in between. CDR3 length: 17 amino acids. Germline loops: CDR1 SGHTA, CDR2 FQGNSA. The CDR3 DNA is TGTGCCAGCAGCTTAATGATCTTGGCAGTTCGAGCCAACGTCCTGACTTTC. This translates into CASSLMILAVRANVLTF.

This clonotype appeared a few times. The chain uses TRBV6-5 and TRBJ1-2; D is perhaps TRBD1 (6 bases). This CDR3 spans 13 amino acids. V was trimmed by 5 bases and J by 4 bases, leaving 11 bases between them. The germline V gene encodes CDR1 MNHEY and CDR2 SVGAGI. Here the CDR3 DNA reads TGTGCCAGCAGTCGGGACACCCTCTATGGCTACACCTTC. Its protein product is CASSRDTLYGYTF.

This clonotype was counted a few times. The chain combines TRBV28 with TRBJ2-1, with TRBD2 identical over 7 bases. Germline-derived CDR1 and CDR2 are MDHEN and SYDVKM. The V segment lost 7 bases and the J segment 6 bases; nucleotides outside the gene matches: 9. This CDR3 has 14 amino acids. The CDR3 coding sequence is TGTGCCAGCACAGGACTAGGGGCTTCCAATGAGCAGTTCTTC. Translated, it gives CASTGLGASNEQFF. The whole variable domain, remainder taken from reference TRBV28 and TRBJ2-1, is DVKVTQSSRYLVKRTGEKVFLECVQDMDHENMFWYRQDPGLGLRLIYFSYDVKMKEKGDIPEGYSVSREKKERFSLILESASTNQTSMYLCASTGLGASNEQFFGPGTRLTVL.

V is TRBV27 and J is TRBJ1-6; 7 nucleotides agree with TRBD1. After removal of 8 bases from V and 10 bases from J, the junction contained 11 bases not matched to a gene. The CDR3 is 14 residues long. From germline, CDR1 is MNHEY and CDR2 SMNVEV (reference sequence). In nucleotides, the CDR3 is TGTGCCAGCGGGTCCGGGACAGCGTCCTCACCCCTCCACTTT. Amino acid sequence: CASGSGTASSPLHF.

Comment on this clonotype: It may be a read error: a sequence one base away is much more abundant. The CDR3 DNA sequence: TGTGCCAGCAGCTTGGGACTAGCGGGAGTAGAGACCCAGCACTTC. This translates into CASSLGLAGVETQHF. This sequence joins TRBV5-5 and TRBJ2-5, with 12 positions matching TRBD2. Per germline, CDR1 SGHKS and CDR2 YYEKEE (reference sequence). The CDR3 spans 15 residues.

This clonotype has more than one count but fewer than ten. The J gene is TRBJ2-6, the V gene TRBV6-1; D may correspond to TRBD1 or TRBD2 (6 bases each). V was pared by 6 bases and J by 4 bases, with 25 bases between. CDR1 and CDR2 from the germline V gene are MNHNS and SASEGT. This CDR3 has 19 amino acids. The CDR3 is CASRGGTGRLSLGANVLTF. CDR3 DNA: TGTGCCAGCAGGGGAGGAACAGGGCGGCTTTCTCTGGGGGCCAACGTCCTGACTTTC.

V and J are TRBV7-9 and TRBJ2-7, with 10 nucleotides matching TRBD2. This CDR3 comprises 17 residues. V was clipped by 4 bases and J by 4 bases; unmatched bases: 13. Germline loops: CDR1 SEHNR, CDR2 FQNEAQ (reference sequence). The CDR3 loop is CASSSPNPKREGYEQYF. DNA of the CDR3: TGTGCCAGCAGCTCCCCGAATCCAAAGCGGGAGGGGTACGAGCAGTACTTC.

The chain is built from TRBV5-1 and TRBJ1-1; D remains unclear. The CDR3 covers 14 residues. Germline CDR1 and CDR2: SGHRS and YFSETQ. The V gene lost 2 bases and the J gene lost 5 bases, with 13 bases spanning the gap. The CDR3 is CASSLGKAATEAFF. DNA of the CDR3: TGCGCCAGCAGCTTAGGGAAGGCGGCGACTGAAGCTTTCTTT.

This clonotype was observed a handful of times. The V gene is TRBV9, the J gene TRBJ2-7; tentatively, D is TRBD1 (6 bases). TRBJ2-5 matches the DNA end more closely, so the J call is doubtful. Germline lookup yields CDR1 SGDLS and CDR2 YYNGEE. The CDR3 totals 13 residues. DNA for the CDR3: TGTGCCAGCAACGAGGCAGGGGCAGAGACCCAGTACTTC. Protein sequence: CASNEAGAETQYF.

The V call is TRBV6-4, the J call TRBJ2-1; TRBD2 agrees at 10 bases. There are 14 residues in the CDR3. V was clipped by 6 bases and J by 10 bases; unmatched bases: 9. From germline, CDR1 is MRHNA and CDR2 SNTAGT. The chain's CDR3 is CASRMGTSVGEQFF. Written as DNA, the CDR3 is TGTGCCAGCAGAATGGGGACTAGCGTTGGGGAGCAGTTCTTC.

This clonotype was recorded a few times. The rearrangement joins TRBV10-2 to TRBJ2-7; D might be TRBD2 (6 bases). V was clipped by 3 bases and J by 3 bases, with 18 bases between them. Germline CDR1 and CDR2: WSHSY and SAAADI. The CDR3 contains 16 residues. The CDR3 DNA reads TGCGCCAGCAGTGATTTAGGAGGGCAGGAAAACTACGAGCAGTACTTC. This gives the protein CASSDLGGQENYEQYF.

This chain connects TRBV7-9 to TRBJ2-1; D unresolved. In germline, CDR1 is SEHNR, CDR2 FQNEAQ (reference sequence). The germline V and J ends were trimmed by 7 bases and 8 bases, with 12 bases remaining between them. This CDR3 is built from 12 residues. CDR3 loop: CASISQWDEQFF. CDR3 nucleotide sequence: TGTGCCAGCATTTCTCAGTGGGATGAGCAGTTCTTC.

The chain couples TRBV29-1 to TRBJ2-1; 8 positions match TRBD2. The J call may not be correct, given that the DNA end is closer to TRBJ2-7. There are 17 residues in the CDR3. From germline, CDR1 is SQVTM and CDR2 ANQGSEA. DNA of the CDR3: TGCAGCGTTGGAGCAGCGGGAGCCCTCTTCTCCTACAATGAGCAGTACTTC. It specifies CSVGAAGALFSYNEQYF.

The chain has TRBV9 and TRBJ2-1; perhaps TRBD1 as D (6 bases). The CDR3 extends over 15 amino acids. From germline, CDR1 is SGDLS and CDR2 YYNGEE. With 3 bases removed from V and 5 bases from J, the gap between germline ends came to 15 bases. CDR3 region: CASSDWTVPHNEQFF. As DNA, the CDR3 is TGTGCCAGCAGCGATTGGACAGTTCCTCACAATGAGCAGTTCTTC.

The chain joins TRBV7-2 to TRBJ2-7; 7 bases agree with TRBD1. Germline CDR1 and CDR2: SGHTA and FQGNSA. The CDR3 is made up of 13 amino acids. V was pared by 5 bases and J by 6 bases, with 7 bases of the junction left unmatched. CDR3 region: CASSADRVFEQYF. The CDR3 nucleotides are TGTGCCAGCAGCGCTGACAGGGTCTTCGAGCAGTACTTC.

The chain links TRBV5-1 to TRBJ1-1; D remains ambiguous. This CDR3 comprises 15 residues. CDR1 is SGHRS, CDR2 YFSETQ, per germline. V lost 0 bases, J lost 0 bases, and 9 bases lay in between. This CDR3 reads CASSLGPGLNTEAFF. The CDR3 bases are TGCGCCAGCAGCTTGGGTCCGGGATTGAACACTGAAGCTTTCTTT.

This sequence joins TRBV6-4 and TRBJ2-1, with 10 nucleotides matching TRBD2. V lost 0 bases to trimming and J lost 8 bases; unmatched junction nucleotides: 10. The CDR3 consists of 17 residues. CDR1 is MRHNA and CDR2 is SNTAGT in the germline V gene. The CDR3 loop is CASSDSRASGSIYEQFF. DNA for the CDR3: TGTGCCAGCAGTGACTCCCGGGCTAGCGGGAGTATATATGAGCAGTTCTTC.

V and J are TRBV10-3 and TRBJ2-7; 10 nucleotides match TRBD2. Germline CDR1 and CDR2: ENHRY and SYGVKD. The CDR3 loop spans 14 amino acids. The V gene end was trimmed by 7 bases and the J gene end by 3 bases; junction bases not matched to a gene: 6. DNA of the CDR3: TGTGCCATCACCCAAGCGGGAGGGAGCTACGAGCAGTACTTC. Its protein is CAITQAGGSYEQYF.

This clonotype turned up a few times. The genes are TRBV10-3 and TRBJ2-3, with 13 bases identical to TRBD2. The length of the CDR3 is 16 residues. V gave up 6 bases and J gave up 0 bases; unmatched junction bases: 3. CDR1 and CDR2 (germline): ENHRY, SYGVKD. CDR3 residues: CAISKTSGRSTDTQYF. In DNA form, the CDR3 reads TGTGCCATCAGCAAGACTAGCGGGAGGAGCACAGATACGCAGTATTTT.

This clonotype has just a few counts. This chain connects TRBV20-1 to TRBJ1-5; D remains unclear. Trimming removed 2 bases from V and 0 bases from J, with 8 bases in between. The V gene's germline CDR1 is DFQATT and CDR2 SNEGSKA (reference sequence). The CDR3 totals 14 residues. CDR3 coding DNA: TGCAGTGCTAGACCGGGCTATAGCAATCAGCCCCAGCATTTT. Its protein is CSARPGYSNQPQHF.

The chain uses TRBV20-1 and TRBJ1-1; D might be TRBD1 (5 bases). V was trimmed by 0 bases and J by 5 bases, leaving 10 bases between them. The CDR3 spans 13 residues. Germline assignment: CDR1 DFQATT and CDR2 SNEGSKA (reference sequence). The CDR3 DNA is TGCAGTGCTAGAGATGGGGGGGAGACTGAAGCTTTCTTT. It yields the protein CSARDGGETEAFF.

This chain links TRBV7-3 with TRBJ2-1; D is unclear. The length of the CDR3 is 9 residues. CDR1 is SGHTA, CDR2 FQGTGA, per germline. Deletions cut 3 bases from V and 11 bases from J, with 2 bases between. CDR3 in amino acids: CASSFQQFF. Written as DNA, the CDR3 is TGTGCCAGCAGCTTCCAGCAGTTCTTC.